This is a list of T cell receptor beta chains from one sample in a study of post-analysis software for immune sequencing data. Via MiXCR, TCRdb re-called the PCR reads, giving one row per CDR3 protein. The sample lists approximately 630,000 distinct CDR3 sequences; around 64% were seen once. The sample comprised blood. The origin of the receptors is a girl aged 2-10 years with multiple sclerosis. Both conserved end residues are part of each CDR3. The order of the fields is J gene, V gene, CDR3 protein.

j_gene: TRBJ2-5; v_gene: TRBV5-1; CDR3aa: CAGRQGPSPQETQYF
j_gene: TRBJ2-5; v_gene: TRBV9; CDR3aa: CASSPTAGGETRYF
j_gene: TRBJ2-1; v_gene: TRBV12-3/TRBV12-4; CDR3aa: CASAMDGKSSYNEQFF
j_gene: TRBJ2-2; v_gene: TRBV4-1; CDR3aa: CASSTHRGLDTGELFF
j_gene: TRBJ2-1; v_gene: TRBV7-9; CDR3aa: CASSPRNRLVVEQFF
j_gene: NA; v_gene: TRBV7-2; CDR3aa: CASSSAGGPPYEQYF
j_gene: TRBJ2-5; v_gene: TRBV5-1; CDR3aa: CASSPGLAGGYRETQYF
j_gene: TRBJ2-1; v_gene: TRBV20-1; CDR3aa: CSATRLAVNNEQFF
j_gene: TRBJ2-7; v_gene: TRBV5-5; CDR3aa: CASSLATGSYEQYF
j_gene: TRBJ2-3; v_gene: TRBV15; CDR3aa: CATSRPGTADTQYF
j_gene: TRBJ2-3; v_gene: TRBV5-4; CDR3aa: CASSSGLAPHTQYF
j_gene: TRBJ2-5; v_gene: TRBV7-7; CDR3aa: CASSPSRVAETQYF
j_gene: TRBJ2-3; v_gene: TRBV29-1; CDR3aa: CSVVEVPDTQYF
j_gene: TRBJ1-2; v_gene: TRBV11-2; CDR3aa: CASSLGQGTHGYTF
j_gene: TRBJ2-3; v_gene: TRBV5-1; CDR3aa: CASSLGRGTGEADTQYF
j_gene: TRBJ1-2; v_gene: TRBV6-4; CDR3aa: CASSDPGTNYGYTF
j_gene: TRBJ1-2; v_gene: TRBV7-9; CDR3aa: CASSFRGPDDYGYTF
j_gene: TRBJ2-7; v_gene: TRBV7-2; CDR3aa: CASSLHPSAGVLIYEQYF
j_gene: TRBJ2-3; v_gene: TRBV30; CDR3aa: CAWSFGSTDTQYF
j_gene: TRBJ2-1; v_gene: TRBV12-3/TRBV12-4; CDR3aa: CASTDKGRNNEQFF
j_gene: TRBJ1-2; v_gene: TRBV7-9; CDR3aa: CASRPQGENGYTF
j_gene: TRBJ2-3; v_gene: TRBV28; CDR3aa: CASSPHLGGTDTQYF